These T cell receptor beta chains were read from a single sample in a study of blood T cell repertoires in COVID-19. Generated by immunoSEQ multiplex PCR, the TCRdb table keeps only in-frame clones and is missing some. This sample carries 360,000 or so clones, nearly 90% of them seen once, and the ten largest clones take 6.5%. Sequences were obtained from peripheral blood. Every receptor here comes from a man aged 18-30 years with active or convalescent COVID-19. CDR3s include the opening cysteine and the closing phenylalanine or tryptophan. The order of the fields is V gene, D gene, clone size, J gene, CDR3 DNA, CDR3 protein. The D gene is left open where the match is weak. A row's size may be missing; if present it is once, few, many or a size class.

v_gene: TRBV2
d_gene: -
abundance: once
j_gene: TRBJ2-7
CDR3nt: TGTGCCAGCAGTGAAAGCGTCTCCGCAAGCTACGAGCAGTACTTC
CDR3aa: CASSESVSASYEQYF

v_gene: TRBV19
d_gene: -
abundance: -
j_gene: TRBJ2-7
CDR3nt: TGTGCCAGTAGTCCAGGACTTAACTACGAGCAGTACTTC
CDR3aa: CASSPGLNYEQYF

v_gene: TRBV28
d_gene: TRBD1
abundance: once
j_gene: TRBJ2-2
CDR3nt: TGTGCCAGCAGTCCTCGGACAGGAAGATCCGGGGAGCTGTTTTTT
CDR3aa: CASSPRTGRSGELFF

v_gene: TRBV19
d_gene: -
abundance: -
j_gene: TRBJ1-2
CDR3nt: TGTGCCAGTAGCCGAATTGGGACGACAGGCTATGGCTACACCTTC
CDR3aa: CASSRIGTTGYGYTF

v_gene: TRBV7-9
d_gene: -
abundance: -
j_gene: TRBJ1-3
CDR3nt: TGTGCCAGCAGCGAAGGGGACTTTGTTGTCGGAGGAAACACCATATATTTT
CDR3aa: CASSEGDFVVGGNTIYF

v_gene: TRBV2
d_gene: TRBD1
abundance: -
j_gene: TRBJ1-1
CDR3nt: TGTGCCAGCAGCAGACAGGGTCGAAAGAACACTGAAGCTTTCTTT
CDR3aa: CASSRQGRKNTEAFF

v_gene: TRBV13
d_gene: -
abundance: -
j_gene: TRBJ2-7
CDR3nt: TGTGCCAGCAGCGTTCAGAGGTACGAGCAGTACTTC
CDR3aa: CASSVQRYEQYF

v_gene: TRBV6-2/TRBV6-3
d_gene: -
abundance: -
j_gene: TRBJ2-7
CDR3nt: TGTGCCAGCAGTTACGGAGTCGGGGGTTCCGAGCAGTACTTC
CDR3aa: CASSYGVGGSEQYF

v_gene: TRBV19
d_gene: -
abundance: -
j_gene: TRBJ1-1
CDR3nt: TGTGCCAGTAGTATAGGACGGCTTTATCAGGGGCCTGGAGACACTGAAGCTTTCTTT
CDR3aa: CASSIGRLYQGPGDTEAFF

v_gene: TRBV18
d_gene: -
abundance: -
j_gene: TRBJ2-7
CDR3nt: TGTGCCAGCTCACACGGACAGCCCGGGACCTACGAGCAGTACTTC
CDR3aa: CASSHGQPGTYEQYF

v_gene: TRBV9
d_gene: TRBD2
abundance: -
j_gene: TRBJ2-7
CDR3nt: TGTGCCAGCAGCAGGAGGGAGGGCCTGTCGGACGAGCAGTACTTC
CDR3aa: CASSRREGLSDEQYF

v_gene: TRBV4-1
d_gene: -
abundance: -
j_gene: TRBJ2-1
CDR3nt: TGCGCCAGCAGCGAGACCTACAATGAGCAGTTCTTC
CDR3aa: CASSETYNEQFF

v_gene: TRBV5-6
d_gene: TRBD2
abundance: once
j_gene: TRBJ2-5
CDR3nt: TGTGCCAGCAGGACTAGCGGGGGTGAGACCACCCAGTACTTC
CDR3aa: CASRTSGGETTQYF

v_gene: TRBV11-3
d_gene: TRBD1
abundance: -
j_gene: TRBJ2-7
CDR3nt: TGTGCCAGCAGACAAGGACAGGGGTACGAGCAGTACTTC
CDR3aa: CASRQGQGYEQYF

v_gene: TRBV4-1
d_gene: TRBD2
abundance: -
j_gene: TRBJ2-1
CDR3nt: TGCGCCAGCAGCCAGGGGATAGCGGGAGATTCGAATGAGCAGTTCTTC
CDR3aa: CASSQGIAGDSNEQFF

v_gene: TRBV11-3
d_gene: -
abundance: -
j_gene: TRBJ1-1
CDR3nt: TGTGCCAGCAGCTCAAGGGGGGGAGCTTTCTTT
CDR3aa: CASSSRGGAFF

v_gene: TRBV6-1
d_gene: -
abundance: -
j_gene: TRBJ2-3
CDR3nt: TGTGCCAGCAGTGAAGTGGGACTCCACCCTAGCACAGATACGCAGTATTTT
CDR3aa: CASSEVGLHPSTDTQYF

v_gene: TRBV5-6
d_gene: TRBD2
abundance: -
j_gene: TRBJ2-4
CDR3nt: TGTGCCAGCAGCTCCGCTAGCGGGAGGGAACTAAACATTCAGTACTTC
CDR3aa: CASSSASGRELNIQYF

v_gene: TRBV6-1
d_gene: -
abundance: once
j_gene: TRBJ1-2
CDR3nt: TGTGCCAGCAGTGAAGTCACAGGGATGGGTTATGGCTACACCTTC
CDR3aa: CASSEVTGMGYGYTF

v_gene: TRBV19
d_gene: -
abundance: -
j_gene: TRBJ2-7
CDR3nt: TGTGCCAGTAGTATTCAGGTTTCCTACGAGCAGTACTTC
CDR3aa: CASSIQVSYEQYF

v_gene: TRBV6-5
d_gene: TRBD1
abundance: -
j_gene: TRBJ1-6
CDR3nt: TGTGCCAGCAGTTACGAAACAGGGGTGAATTCACCCCTCCACTTT
CDR3aa: CASSYETGVNSPLHF

v_gene: TRBV18
d_gene: -
abundance: -
j_gene: TRBJ2-7
CDR3nt: TGTGCCAGCTCAAGCACGTACGAGCAGTACTTC
CDR3aa: CASSSTYEQYF

v_gene: TRBV6-6
d_gene: TRBD2
abundance: -
j_gene: TRBJ2-1
CDR3nt: TGTGCCAGCACCCGGGGGGGGGAGTATGAGCAGTTCTTC
CDR3aa: CASTRGGEYEQFF

v_gene: TRBV7-9
d_gene: -
abundance: -
j_gene: TRBJ2-3
CDR3nt: TGTGCCAGCAGCACCGGGACAACAAGCACAGATACGCAGTATTTT
CDR3aa: CASSTGTTSTDTQYF

v_gene: TRBV2
d_gene: TRBD2
abundance: once
j_gene: TRBJ2-2
CDR3nt: TGTGCCAGCAGTGAAGACGGGGGGTGGACCGGGGAGCTGTTTTTT
CDR3aa: CASSEDGGWTGELFF

v_gene: TRBV12-3/TRBV12-4
d_gene: -
abundance: -
j_gene: TRBJ1-3
CDR3nt: TGTGCCAGCAGTACAGGGTTCGAAAACACCATATATTTT
CDR3aa: CASSTGFENTIYF

v_gene: TRBV28
d_gene: -
abundance: once
j_gene: TRBJ2-7
CDR3nt: TGTGCCAGCAGTATGCCGAACCTACTCGCCTACGAGCAGTACTTC
CDR3aa: CASSMPNLLAYEQYF

v_gene: TRBV19
d_gene: TRBD1
abundance: -
j_gene: TRBJ1-1
CDR3nt: TGTGCCAGTACCCCTCCGGGACAGGCCACATTAGGGGAAGCTTTCTTT
CDR3aa: CASTPPGQATLGEAFF

v_gene: TRBV6-2/TRBV6-3
d_gene: -
abundance: -
j_gene: TRBJ1-2
CDR3nt: TGTGCCAGCAGTTACCCAGGACAGATGAACTATGGCTACACCTTC
CDR3aa: CASSYPGQMNYGYTF

v_gene: TRBV7-3
d_gene: TRBD2
abundance: -
j_gene: TRBJ2-1
CDR3nt: TGTGCCAGCAGCTTAGTAGCGGGAGGCCGCGAGCAGTTCTTC
CDR3aa: CASSLVAGGREQFF

v_gene: TRBV7-2
d_gene: TRBD1
abundance: -
j_gene: TRBJ2-7
CDR3nt: TGTGCCAGCAGCTTCGGGACAGGTAACTACGAGCAGTACTTC
CDR3aa: CASSFGTGNYEQYF

v_gene: TRBV27
d_gene: TRBD1
abundance: -
j_gene: TRBJ2-2
CDR3nt: TGTGCCAGCAGTTTATGGGGGACAGGGGGCGGCGGGGAGCTGTTTTTT
CDR3aa: CASSLWGTGGGGELFF

v_gene: TRBV28
d_gene: -
abundance: -
j_gene: TRBJ1-1
CDR3nt: TGTGCCAGCACCGTAGCTTCAGGGGCCACTGAAGCTTTCTTT
CDR3aa: CASTVASGATEAFF

v_gene: TRBV9
d_gene: -
abundance: -
j_gene: TRBJ2-7
CDR3nt: TGTGCCAGCAGCCCTTTTAAAGACAGTGGCTACGAGCAGTACTTC
CDR3aa: CASSPFKDSGYEQYF

v_gene: TRBV4-1
d_gene: -
abundance: -
j_gene: TRBJ2-5
CDR3nt: TGCGCCAGCAGCCAATCGCAGGGAAGGGAGACCCAGTACTTC
CDR3aa: CASSQSQGRETQYF

v_gene: TRBV4-2
d_gene: -
abundance: -
j_gene: TRBJ1-3
CDR3nt: TGTGCCAGCAGCCCCTCAGCGGGGGGTAGCTCTGGAAACACCATATATTTT
CDR3aa: CASSPSAGGSSGNTIYF

v_gene: TRBV7-3
d_gene: TRBD1
abundance: -
j_gene: TRBJ1-2
CDR3nt: TGTGCCAGCAGCTTTGGACAGGGCGGCCAGGTTGGCTACACCTTC
CDR3aa: CASSFGQGGQVGYTF

v_gene: TRBV28
d_gene: -
abundance: -
j_gene: TRBJ1-5
CDR3nt: TGTGCCAGCTCCACCGGCGGGACGGTTAGCAATCAGCCCCAGCATTTT
CDR3aa: CASSTGGTVSNQPQHF

v_gene: TRBV30
d_gene: -
abundance: -
j_gene: TRBJ2-7
CDR3nt: TGTGCCTGGAGTGTAAGGCAGGTCTACGAGCAGTACTTC
CDR3aa: CAWSVRQVYEQYF

v_gene: TRBV4-1
d_gene: -
abundance: -
j_gene: TRBJ1-2
CDR3nt: TGCGCCAGCAGCCGACAAACAGGAACCTATGGCTACACCTTC
CDR3aa: CASSRQTGTYGYTF

v_gene: TRBV29-1
d_gene: -
abundance: -
j_gene: TRBJ1-1
CDR3nt: TGCAGCGTCTTCCGGGACACTATGAACACTGAAGCTTTCTTT
CDR3aa: CSVFRDTMNTEAFF

v_gene: TRBV7-2
d_gene: -
abundance: -
j_gene: TRBJ1-2
CDR3nt: TGTGCCAGCAGCTATACTGTTGTCAGGGGTGCGAGCTACACCTTC
CDR3aa: CASSYTVVRGASYTF

v_gene: TRBV27
d_gene: TRBD1
abundance: many
j_gene: TRBJ2-7
CDR3nt: TGTGCCAGCAGTATCACCGGGACAGGGGGGGTGTACGAGCAGTACTTC
CDR3aa: CASSITGTGGVYEQYF

v_gene: TRBV9
d_gene: -
abundance: -
j_gene: TRBJ2-7
CDR3nt: TGTGCCAGCAGCGTAGGACGGGGGTCCCGCTCCTACGAGCAGTACTTC
CDR3aa: CASSVGRGSRSYEQYF